Reported below is one TCR beta chain. In its sample, this clone was seen a few times. No cognate antigen has been identified for it. Base qualities are not recorded, but no much larger clone differs from it by a single base. According to the germline V gene, CDR1 reads MGHRA and CDR2 reads YSYEKL. The cysteine opens and the phenylalanine closes a CDR3 of 16 amino acids. Solely the CDR3 DNA is kept, with 48 bases framed from the first base. V ends up 2 bases short and J 0 bases short, with an unmatched junction base count of 6. These data belong to a study of cytomegalovirus exposure and HLA in healthy donors (dated by TCRdb to the late 2010s). Regarding the research as a whole: In an earlier analysis of some 550 of the donors, 250 to 350 Gb of sequence data and some 120 million unique TCR beta sequences from about 179 million T cells were reported. To predict cytomegalovirus infection status, the study combined high-throughput TCR immunosequencing, statistical association of individual TCRs with disease status, and machine learning. To decide whether each TCR beta V gene segment behaved as functional or pseudogenic, an earlier analysis of 587 of the donors relied on high-throughput TCR beta sequencing. About 280 gigabases of sequencing data and 91 million or so unique TCR sequences made up an early release that covered 500 to 650 HLA-typed donors. Along with the approximately 600-subject first cohort, a separate validation cohort of over a hundred different subjects was used. The study aimed to test whether cataloging public T cell receptors could reveal signatures of past pathogen exposure. To study patterns of TCR occurrence, a later analysis re-analyzed previously published TCR beta repertoires from 650 to 750 donors and added high-resolution HLA genotyping. Among about 360 genotyped donors of the cohort, an average of approximately 240,000 unique TCR beta nucleotide sequences were sequenced per donor, 15% to 20% of them non-productive. Roughly 5 DR-DQ haplotypes were handled as single units for association and clustering, since linkage in the cohort was strong. Of the approximately 400 genotyped donors, over 65% fell in the genetic ancestry cluster associated with self-reported Caucasian donors. The number of typed donors differed by locus: about 620-630 for A, B, C, DRB1 and DQB1; approximately 540 for DQA1; some 590 for DPA1; and roughly 490 for DPB1. The study used immunosequencing to profile the T cell repertoires of 666 subjects and linked those repertoires to cytomegalovirus serostatus. HLA typing covered class I and class II loci at four-digit resolution. All discovery cohort repertoires had been generated using a single sequencing platform. In the later analysis, no new phenotypic data were used to find candidate immune exposures; instead, reliance was placed on TCR beta sequences and their occurrence across donors. Donor age, sex, ethnicity and CMV serostatus were compiled alongside the repertoire data. Genome-wide SNP genotypes for about three fifths of the 666 donors were used in a later genetic analysis, which treated that subset as a discovery cohort. General conclusions and limits of the study: Strong co-occurrence of HLA alleles, especially DR and DQ, made assigning TCR associations to individual alleles difficult. Cytomegalovirus status was reported to be diagnosed by the classifier with high specificity and sensitivity in both the original and validation cohorts. A cluster of highly shared sequence variants was judged likely to represent a technical artifact of the sequencing pipeline. A later analysis associated around 16,000 TCR beta sequences with specific HLA alleles at a false discovery rate of 0.05. CMV serostatus was the only immune exposure information available for the cohort. Correlated functional status among segregating V segments might reflect linkage disequilibrium, but an unknown experimental factor could not be ruled out. In an earlier analysis of roughly 500 of the donors, most TCR beta V segments appeared in productive rearrangements about 90% or about 30% of the time, broadly matching IMGT annotations. In vitro tests confirmed that a few of the cytomegalovirus-associated TCR beta chains recognize cytomegalovirus antigens. Most TCR sequences were observed very rarely across donors, whereas some public TCRs were present in many individuals. A later analysis found that HLA-associated TCR beta chains were more clonally expanded and had lower generation probabilities than equally common non-associated chains. In this cohort, only TCR beta chains were sequenced, and detectable features were limited by the absence of alpha or paired-chain data. In a later genetic analysis, a missense DCLRE1C variant was associated with V-gene and J-gene trimming of TCR beta chains, and the association was replicated in an independent cohort. Several of the top co-occurrence clusters appeared to be linked to parvovirus B19, influenza, CMV and Epstein-Barr virus, according to a later analysis. Because the 87-base-pair reads could not distinguish some IMGT-functional V segments, including TRBV6-2 and TRBV6-3, those segments were excluded. A later genetic analysis reported fewer N-insertions in productive TCRs among donors in an Asian-associated ancestry cluster than the approximately 670-donor mean. According to a later analysis, TCR association rates differed among HLA loci, with DRB1 alleles showing the most associated TCRs and HLA-C alleles showing the fewest. According to a later analysis, most CMV-associated TCR beta chains appeared to be HLA-restricted, and the HLA associations seemed to be driven largely by CMV exposure. Because HLA typing was unavailable for some donors at each locus, only the typed subset was used in association tests. The presence/absence analyses assumed that sequencing depth was roughly uniform across donors, and that assumption may not be true. A further reported finding was that TCR beta sequences accurately predicted the HLA-A and HLA-B alleles for most subjects in the first cohort. A total of 150 to 200 TCR beta chains were listed by the study as associated with cytomegalovirus. The authors suggested that the approach could potentially be extended to other disease states and immunological phenotypes. Because counts were too low, about 18 rarely observed V segments, including chromosome 9 orphons, were excluded from the earlier analysis of under 650 of the donors.

The cohort was made up of approximately 670 healthy bone marrow donors. At the time of sampling, every cohort member was nominally healthy, though immune exposures that went unrecorded were likely present. The donor tested CMV seropositive and was one of the 289 seropositive cohort members. A peripheral blood sample was collected from each donor, and TCR beta sequencing was performed on peripheral blood mononuclear cells. Genomic DNA extraction from the blood cell samples was performed with the Qiagen DNeasy Blood Extraction Kit. Receptor amplification or capture employed the immunoSEQ multiplex PCR assay. The multiplex PCR relied on a mix of 60 forward primers for TCR Vbeta segments and 13 reverse primers for TCR Jbeta segments. The CDR3 region of rearranged TCR beta genes was amplified from genomic DNA with a multiplex PCR assay. The Illumina HiSeq System was used to sequence the amplified TCR beta libraries as 87-base-pair reads. For the original study's pipeline: A later analysis counted some 74 million unique TCR beta chains across the 550 to 700 repertoires, and 10 million to 11 million of these chains were shared by at least two donors. A nearest-neighbor algorithm error-corrected the raw reads and collapsed the reads into unique sequences, merging closely related sequences to remove PCR and sequencing errors. CDR3 sequences were aligned to IMGT reference sequences to assign V, D and J gene segments. For a sequence to be retained, at least a six-nucleotide match to both a V gene segment and a J gene segment was required. A rearrangement counted as productive if the CDR3 had no stop codons and remained in frame with V and J, and every other rearrangement counted as non-productive. Following IMGT convention, CDR3 was defined as the stretch from the second conserved V-encoded cysteine up to the conserved J-encoded phenylalanine. The earlier analysis of about 590 of the donors excluded sequences that lacked an unambiguous match to a single V gene segment. In an earlier analysis of about 590 of the donors, a V segment was called functional when productive rearrangements were above 56.7%, and segregating when the standard deviation between donors exceeded 5%. A statistical classification framework was built for diagnosing cytomegalovirus status from the catalog of TCR beta chain sequences. In a later analysis, TCR nucleotide sequences were compared against IMGT/GENE-DB human TR gene sequences so that V and J genes could be assigned. The TCRdist pipeline was used in a later analysis to assign CDR3 sequences and most-parsimonious VDJ recombination scenarios. In a later analysis, each TCR beta chain was defined by its CDR3 amino acid sequence together with its V-gene family, and reads lacking a unique V-gene family were excluded. As a way to deal with suspected cross-contamination and a sequencing artifact, a later analysis dropped 592 nucleotide sequences that were highly shared and had low generation probability. In a later analysis, a clonal expansion index was calculated for each public chain from normalized within-repertoire ranks of inferred template counts. In a later analysis, generation probabilities were computed using a VDJ recombination model fitted to out-of-frame rearrangements, and the results were checked against IGoR. In a later analysis, hypergeometric tests were used to score TCR-TCR, TCR-HLA and TCR-CMV co-occurrence, with a repertoire-size bias correction applied to TCR pairs. In a later analysis, false discovery rates were estimated by permuting HLA or CMV assignments 20 times. A later analysis grouped co-occurring TCRs with DBSCAN, adding TCRdist sequence similarity when clustering within HLA-allele-positive subsets. Repertoires with fewer than 30,000 or more than 120,000 public chains, plus five repertoires with anomalous nucleotide sharing, were excluded from co-occurrence clustering. The table comes from immuneACCESS by way of TCRdb, which keeps in-frame sequences with V and J called. Part of the clones is missing from these tables; in studies checked, under half for an unresolved V gene and the rest for unknown reasons. V and J calls and clone size are as listed in that table; D and trimming were resolved from the DNA. This sample has about 150,000 clones in its table, and roughly 75% of those were observed once. The leading ten clones occupy 10% to 12% of the sample.

This receptor was obtained from a man between 18 and 29 years old in good health and CMV-seropositive. The rearrangement joined TRBV4-1 to TRBJ1-1, with 7 bases matching TRBD1. Sample: PBMCs. The CDR3 corresponds to CASSQLMGQLNTEAFF. The DNA sequence reads TGCGCCAGCAGCCAACTAATGGGACAGCTGAACACTGAAGCTTTCTTT.